The TCR beta chain under discussion was sequenced for a study of T cell changes during pregnancy in multiple sclerosis. Libraries were prepared by immunoSEQ multiplex PCR; TCRdb keeps only in-frame clonotypes and omits some of them. The repertoire holds approximately 130,000 clones, with roughly 96% as singletons. Germline values: CDR1 MNHEY, CDR2 SVGAGI. V shed 5 bases, J shed 6 bases, and the junction held 6 bases outside the gene matches. The CDR3 length is 15 residues. The V call is TRBV6-5, the J call TRBJ2-1; 11 bases match TRBD2. Specimen: peripheral blood, collected after pregnancy. This clonotype was obtained from a female donor with multiple sclerosis, enrolled in a pregnancy study. CDR3 nucleotides: TGTGCCAGCAGTCACGAACTAGCGGGAGTCAATGAGCAGTTCTTC. Its protein is CASSHELAGVNEQFF.